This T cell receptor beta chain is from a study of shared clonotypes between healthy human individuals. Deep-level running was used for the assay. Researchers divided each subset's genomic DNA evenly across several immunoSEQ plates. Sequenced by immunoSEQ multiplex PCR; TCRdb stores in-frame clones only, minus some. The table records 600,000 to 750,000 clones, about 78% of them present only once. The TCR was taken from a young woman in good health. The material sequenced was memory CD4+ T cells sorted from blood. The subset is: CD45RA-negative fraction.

The CDR3 DNA sequence: TGTGCCAGCAGCTTAGTCGGTAGCGGGAGGGATAATGAGCAGTTCTTC. Its protein is CASSLVGSGRDNEQFF. The rearrangement joins TRBV7-2 to TRBJ2-1; TRBD2 aligns across 11 bases. The CDR3 has 16 amino acids. With V trimmed by 1 base and J by 7 bases, 6 bases remained unmatched. CDR1 is SGHTA and CDR2 is FQGNSA in the germline V gene.